This record covers a single T cell receptor beta chain. The table came from immunoSEQ multiplex PCR; TCRdb's copy has only in-frame clones and leaves some out. Here the sample spans 24,000 or so clones, about 67% being singletons. The data stem from a study of cytotoxic CD8 clonotypes in ibrutinib-treated CLL. The V gene's germline CDR1 is SGHRS and CDR2 YFSETQ. This CDR3 is 17 amino acids long. V dropped 8 bases and J dropped 3; count of bases not matched to a gene: 17. This TCR derives from a human donor with chronic lymphocytic leukemia. This specimen was PBMCs, taken after 12 months of ibrutinib treatment. The chain recombines TRBV5-1 with TRBJ2-4, with 7 bases that match TRBD1. The DNA for the CDR3 is TGCGCCAGTCCGGGAACAGGGGATGATGAGGACAAAAACATTCAGTACTTC. Translation: CASPGTGDDEDKNIQYF.